This paragraph covers one T cell receptor (beta chain) sequence. The entry originates in a study of blood T cell repertoires in COVID-19. Study as a whole: Samples came from the United States, Italy and Spain, spanning acute and convalescent COVID-19.

In assigning cohorts, the study relied on participant-reported clinical history. Study processing details: Estimated nucleated cell counts came from reference gene primer amplification. The protocol was immunoSEQ multiplex PCR, while the TCRdb copy is restricted to in-frame clones and leaves out a portion. V, J and clone size reflect that table, while D and trimming were determined from the DNA. The table has approximately 450,000 clones, 87% seen once. Germline V gives CDR1 MNHEY, CDR2 SVGEGT. This CDR3 is 14 amino acids long. The V end was cut by 7 bases, the J end by 0 bases, with 10 bases between.

Sequencing used PBMCs or T cells enriched from blood (not recorded which). The chain carries TRBV6-2 or TRBV6-3 and TRBJ2-1; possibly TRBD2 for D (6 bases). The receptor comes from a woman aged 18-29 years with acute COVID-19. This CDR3 is CASNPGSSYNEQFF. The CDR3 nucleotides read TGTGCCAGCAACCCCGGGAGCTCCTACAATGAGCAGTTCTTC.